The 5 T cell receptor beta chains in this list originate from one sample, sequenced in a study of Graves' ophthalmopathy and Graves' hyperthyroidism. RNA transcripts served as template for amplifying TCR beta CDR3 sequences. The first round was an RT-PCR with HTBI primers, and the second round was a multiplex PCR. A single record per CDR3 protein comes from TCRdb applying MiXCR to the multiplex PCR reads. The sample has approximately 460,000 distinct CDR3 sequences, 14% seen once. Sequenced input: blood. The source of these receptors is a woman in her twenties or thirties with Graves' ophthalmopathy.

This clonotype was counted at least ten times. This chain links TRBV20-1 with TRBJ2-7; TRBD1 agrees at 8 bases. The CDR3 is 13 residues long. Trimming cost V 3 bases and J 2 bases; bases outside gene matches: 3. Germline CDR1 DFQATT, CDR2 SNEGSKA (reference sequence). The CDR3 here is CSASLTGAYEQYF. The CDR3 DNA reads TGCAGTGCTAGCTTGACAGGGGCCTACGAGCAGTACTTC.

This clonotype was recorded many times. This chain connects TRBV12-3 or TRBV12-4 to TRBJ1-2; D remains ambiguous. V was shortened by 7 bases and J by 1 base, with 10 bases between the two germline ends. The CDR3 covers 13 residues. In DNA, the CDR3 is TGTGCCAGCACCTCGGACTTTAACTATGGCTACACCTTC. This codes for CASTSDFNYGYTF.

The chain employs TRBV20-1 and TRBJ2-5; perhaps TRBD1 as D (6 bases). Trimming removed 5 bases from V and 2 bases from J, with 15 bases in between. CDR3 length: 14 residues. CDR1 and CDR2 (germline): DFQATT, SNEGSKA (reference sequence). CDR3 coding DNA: TGCAGTGCTCAGCGGACAGCCCAACAAGAGACCCAGTACTTC. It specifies CSAQRTAQQETQYF.

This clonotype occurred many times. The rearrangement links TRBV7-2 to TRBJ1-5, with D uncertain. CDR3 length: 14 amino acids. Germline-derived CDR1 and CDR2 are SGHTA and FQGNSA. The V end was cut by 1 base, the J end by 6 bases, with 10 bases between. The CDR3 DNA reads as TGTGCCAGCAGCTTAGGATCACCTGGTCAGCCCCAGCATTTT. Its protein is CASSLGSPGQPQHF. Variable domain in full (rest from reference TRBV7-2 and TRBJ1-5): GAGVSQSPSNKVTEKGKDVELRCDPISGHTALYWYRQSLGQGLEFLIYFQGNSAPDKSGLPSDRFSAERTGGSVSTLTIQRTQQEDSAVYLCASSLGSPGQPQHFGDGTRLSIL.

CDR3: CASSFTSQPQHF. CDR3 DNA sequence: TGTGCCAGCAGTTTTACGTCCCAGCCCCAGCATTTT. The rearrangement links TRBV12-3 or TRBV12-4 to TRBJ1-5, with D unresolved. Deletions cut 3 bases from V and 7 bases from J, with 7 bases between. This CDR3 is 12 amino acids long.